This TCR beta chain is drawn from a study of blood T cell repertoires in COVID-19. As for the study in general: There were acute and convalescent COVID-19 samples, and they came from the United States, Italy and Spain.

V was cut by 3 bases and J by 7 bases, with 21 bases left in between. This CDR3 has 16 amino acids. CDR1 is KGHSH and CDR2 is LQKENI in the germline V gene. Clones were sequenced by immunoSEQ multiplex PCR, and TCRdb holds only the in-frame ones, with some missing. The sample contains 130,000 or so clones, 84% of which appear only once. This chain uses TRBV18 with TRBJ2-5; perhaps TRBD2 as D (6 bases). The TCR sequence derives from a man aged 55 to 69 with acute or convalescent COVID-19. Material for sequencing was peripheral blood. The CDR3 protein is CASSPGAGTLFVTQYF. For the CDR3, the DNA is TGTGCCAGCTCACCTGGTGCGGGAACTTTATTCGTGACCCAGTACTTC.